This record covers a single T cell receptor (beta chain). Its target is not known. These data are taken from a study of radiation and T cells in renal cell carcinoma. Sample treatment: treatment-naive control, cytoreductive nephrectomy. Clear cell pathology was present in this patient's renal cell carcinoma. Germline V CDR1 and CDR2: ENHRY, SYGVKD. V shed 0 bases and J shed 0 bases, with 18 bases lying between them. This CDR3 comprises 19 residues. Study results and limitations: Compared with controls, irradiated tumors showed greater TCR clonality.

Clones were read by immunoSEQ multiplex PCR, and TCRdb kept only the in-frame ones, dropping some. The table includes under 7,000 clones, roughly 72% detected once. This sequence originates from a human donor with renal cell carcinoma. The chain couples TRBV10-3 to TRBJ1-3, with a tentative D call TRBD1 (6 bases). This specimen consisted of tumor tissue, obtained from a patient whose treatment was nephrectomy without radiotherapy. Here the CDR3 DNA reads TGTGCCATCAGTGAGTCGACAAGGCCGGGACAAGGCTCTGGAAACACCATATATTTT. This translates into CAISESTRPGQGSGNTIYF.